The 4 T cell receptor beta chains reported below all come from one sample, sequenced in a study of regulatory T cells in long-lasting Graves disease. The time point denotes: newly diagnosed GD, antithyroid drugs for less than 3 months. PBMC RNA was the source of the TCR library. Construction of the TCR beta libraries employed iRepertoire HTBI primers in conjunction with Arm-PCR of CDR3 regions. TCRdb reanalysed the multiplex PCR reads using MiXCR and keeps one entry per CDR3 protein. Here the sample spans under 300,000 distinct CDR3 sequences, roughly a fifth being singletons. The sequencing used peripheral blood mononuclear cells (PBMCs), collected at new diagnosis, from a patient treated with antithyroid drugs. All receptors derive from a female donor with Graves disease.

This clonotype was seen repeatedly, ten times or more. CDR3 residues: CSARDLQGWSTEAFF. The CDR3 coding sequence is TGCAGTGCTAGAGATCTGCAGGGATGGAGCACTGAAGCTTTCTTT. V and J are TRBV20-1 and TRBJ1-1; a weak D match, TRBD1 (5 bases). Trimming removed 0 bases from V and 4 bases from J, with 15 bases in between. This CDR3 region has 15 residues. CDR1 and CDR2 (germline): DFQATT, SNEGSKA (reference sequence).

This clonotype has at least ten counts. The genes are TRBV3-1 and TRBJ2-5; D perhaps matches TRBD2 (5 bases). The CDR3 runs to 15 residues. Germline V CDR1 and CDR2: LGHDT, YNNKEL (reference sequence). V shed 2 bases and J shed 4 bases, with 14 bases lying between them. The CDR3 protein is CASSQLMRAGETQYF. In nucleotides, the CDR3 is TGTGCCAGCAGCCAATTGATGAGGGCAGGAGAGACCCAGTACTTC.

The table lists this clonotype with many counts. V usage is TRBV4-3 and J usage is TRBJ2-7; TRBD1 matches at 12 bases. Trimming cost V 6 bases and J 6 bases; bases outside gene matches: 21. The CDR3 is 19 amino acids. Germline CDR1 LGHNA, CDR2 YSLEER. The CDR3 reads CASSLRTIGGGTGGAEQYF. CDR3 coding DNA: TGCGCCAGCAGTCTTAGGACGATCGGGGGGGGGACAGGGGGCGCCGAGCAGTACTTC.

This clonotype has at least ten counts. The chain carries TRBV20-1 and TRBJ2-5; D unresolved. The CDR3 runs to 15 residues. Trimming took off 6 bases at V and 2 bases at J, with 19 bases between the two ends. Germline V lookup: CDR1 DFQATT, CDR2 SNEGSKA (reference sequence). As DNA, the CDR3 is TGCAGTGCACGATCGGACGGATCTGGTCAAGAGACCCAGTACTTC. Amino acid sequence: CSARSDGSGQETQYF.